This TCR beta chain was sequenced during a study of CD8 T cells in ankylosing spondylitis. General study points: The authors found the disease-linked clones to be CD8+ and relatively rare in peripheral blood.

Quantitative 5'-RACE with molecular barcodes was used to make the TCR beta libraries. TCRdb passed the 5' RACE reads through MiXCR, listing each CDR3 protein once. The sample lists some 180,000 distinct CDR3 sequences, 15% to 20% occurring once. As to this clonotype: What it binds is not known.

The sequence derives from a male donor aged 10 to 30 with ankylosing spondylitis or in good health (not recorded which). The source material was blood, either unsorted or a sorted T cell fraction (not recorded which).

Here the CDR3 DNA reads TGTGCCAGCAGTGAAACAGGGATGAACACTGAAGCTTTCTTT. It encodes CASSETGMNTEAFF. The chain has TRBV6-1 and TRBJ1-1; D may be TRBD1 (6 bases). V gave up 2 bases and J gave up 0 bases, with 7 bases separating them. Per the germline V gene, CDR1 is MNHNS and CDR2 is SASEGT. The CDR3 consists of 14 residues.